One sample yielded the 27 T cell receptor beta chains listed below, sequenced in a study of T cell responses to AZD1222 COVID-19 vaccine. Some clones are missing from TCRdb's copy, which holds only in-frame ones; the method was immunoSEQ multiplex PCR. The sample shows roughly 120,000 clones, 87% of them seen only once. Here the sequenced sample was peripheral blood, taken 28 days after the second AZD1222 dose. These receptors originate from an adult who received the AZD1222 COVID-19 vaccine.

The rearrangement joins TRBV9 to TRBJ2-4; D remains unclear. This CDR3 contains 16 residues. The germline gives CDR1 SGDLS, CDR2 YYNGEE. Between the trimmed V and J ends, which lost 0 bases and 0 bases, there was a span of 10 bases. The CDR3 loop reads CASSVEPELAKNIQYF. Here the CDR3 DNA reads TGTGCCAGCAGCGTAGAGCCCGAACTAGCCAAAAACATTCAGTACTTC.

For the CDR3, the DNA is TGTGCCAGCAGCCAAAAATTCTCCGGTTCACCCCTCCACTTT. This translates into CASSQKFSGSPLHF. The chain combines TRBV3-1 (or the pseudogene TRBV3-2) with TRBJ1-6; D is unclear. The CDR3 has 14 residues. Trimming left V 2 bases short and J 9 bases short, with 11 bases between. CDR1 is LGHDT and CDR2 is YNNKEL in the germline V gene (reference sequence).

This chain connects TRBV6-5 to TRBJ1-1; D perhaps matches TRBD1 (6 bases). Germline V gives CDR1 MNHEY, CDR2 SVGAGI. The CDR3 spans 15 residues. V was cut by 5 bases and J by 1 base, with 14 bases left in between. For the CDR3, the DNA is TGTGCCAGCAGTCCGCACAGGGTCACGAACACTGAAGCTTTCTTT. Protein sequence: CASSPHRVTNTEAFF.

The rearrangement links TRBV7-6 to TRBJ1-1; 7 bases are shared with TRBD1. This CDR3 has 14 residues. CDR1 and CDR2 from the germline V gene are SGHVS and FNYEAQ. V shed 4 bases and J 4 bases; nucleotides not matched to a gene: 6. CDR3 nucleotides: TGTGCCAGCAGCTCCCACAGGGGAGGCACTGAAGCTTTCTTT. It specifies CASSSHRGGTEAFF.

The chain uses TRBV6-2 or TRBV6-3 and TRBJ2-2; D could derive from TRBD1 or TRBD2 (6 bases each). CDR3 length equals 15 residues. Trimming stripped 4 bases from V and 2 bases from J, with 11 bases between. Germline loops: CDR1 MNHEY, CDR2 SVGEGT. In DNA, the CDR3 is TGTGCCAGCAGTTGGGCCGGGGGCAACACCGGGGAGCTGTTTTTT. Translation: CASSWAGGNTGELFF.

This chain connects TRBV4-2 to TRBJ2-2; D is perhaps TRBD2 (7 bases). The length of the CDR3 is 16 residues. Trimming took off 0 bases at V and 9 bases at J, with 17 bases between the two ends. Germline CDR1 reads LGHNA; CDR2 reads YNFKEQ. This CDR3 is CASSQERGGGVRELFF. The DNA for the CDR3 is TGTGCCAGCAGCCAAGAAAGGGGCGGGGGCGTTAGGGAGCTGTTTTTT.

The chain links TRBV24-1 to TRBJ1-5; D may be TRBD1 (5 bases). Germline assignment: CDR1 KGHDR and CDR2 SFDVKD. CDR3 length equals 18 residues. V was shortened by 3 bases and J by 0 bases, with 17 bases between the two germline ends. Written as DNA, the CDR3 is TGTGCCACCAGTGATCCCACGAAGGGGAGATGTAGCAATCAGCCCCAGCATTTT. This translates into CATSDPTKGRCSNQPQHF.

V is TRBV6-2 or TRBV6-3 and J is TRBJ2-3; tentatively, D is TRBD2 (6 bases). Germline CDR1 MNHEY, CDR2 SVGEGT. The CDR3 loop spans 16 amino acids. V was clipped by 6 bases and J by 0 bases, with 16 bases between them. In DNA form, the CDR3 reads TGTGCCAGCAGCTTACTGGGTCGGGGGAGCACAGATACGCAGTATTTT. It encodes CASSLLGRGSTDTQYF.

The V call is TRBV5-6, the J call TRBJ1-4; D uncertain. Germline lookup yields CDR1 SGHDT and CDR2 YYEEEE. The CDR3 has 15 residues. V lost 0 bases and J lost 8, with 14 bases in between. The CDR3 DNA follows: TGTGCCAGCAGCTTGGCGCTGGGTCTAGGGGAAAAACTGTTTTTT. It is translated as CASSLALGLGEKLFF.

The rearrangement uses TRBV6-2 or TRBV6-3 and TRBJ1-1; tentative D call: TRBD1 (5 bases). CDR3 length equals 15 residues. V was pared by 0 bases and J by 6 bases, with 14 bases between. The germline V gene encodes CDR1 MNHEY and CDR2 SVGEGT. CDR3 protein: CASSYSAGRGPEAFF. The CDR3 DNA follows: TGTGCCAGCAGTTACTCGGCAGGGCGGGGACCTGAAGCTTTCTTT.

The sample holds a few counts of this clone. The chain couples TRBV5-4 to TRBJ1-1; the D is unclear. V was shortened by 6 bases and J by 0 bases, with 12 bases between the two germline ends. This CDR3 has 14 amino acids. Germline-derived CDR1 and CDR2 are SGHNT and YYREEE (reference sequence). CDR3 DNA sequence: TGTGCCAGCACCATCCCGGGCCTGAACACTGAAGCTTTCTTT. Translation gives CASTIPGLNTEAFF.

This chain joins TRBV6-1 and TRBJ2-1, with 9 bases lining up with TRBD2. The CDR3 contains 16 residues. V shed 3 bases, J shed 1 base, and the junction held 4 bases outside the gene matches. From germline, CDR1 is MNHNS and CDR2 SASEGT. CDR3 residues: CASSDLLAGSYNEQFF. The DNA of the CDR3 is TGTGCCAGCAGTGACCTGCTAGCGGGGTCCTACAATGAGCAGTTCTTC.

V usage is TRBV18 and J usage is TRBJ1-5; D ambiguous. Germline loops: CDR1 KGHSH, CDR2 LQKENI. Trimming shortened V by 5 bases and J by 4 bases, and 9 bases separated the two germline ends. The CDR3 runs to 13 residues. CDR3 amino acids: CASSVLENQPQHF. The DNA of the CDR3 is TGTGCCAGCTCAGTCTTAGAGAATCAGCCCCAGCATTTT.

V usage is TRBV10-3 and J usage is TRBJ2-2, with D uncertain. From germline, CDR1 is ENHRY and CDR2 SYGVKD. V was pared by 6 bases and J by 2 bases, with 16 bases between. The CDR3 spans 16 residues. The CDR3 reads CAISPGPRQNTGELFF. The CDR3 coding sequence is TGTGCCATCAGCCCCGGGCCTCGACAAAACACCGGGGAGCTGTTTTTT.

For the CDR3, the DNA is TGTGCCAGCAGCCAAGACAGGGTTAGAGGCACTGAAGCTTTCTTT. Its protein product is CASSQDRVRGTEAFF. The rearrangement uses TRBV7-3 and TRBJ1-1; 7 nucleotides match TRBD1. The CDR3 has 15 amino acids. The J segment lost 4 bases and the V segment lost 5 bases, leaving 10 bases of the junction unmatched. The V gene's germline CDR1 is SGHTA and CDR2 FQGTGA.

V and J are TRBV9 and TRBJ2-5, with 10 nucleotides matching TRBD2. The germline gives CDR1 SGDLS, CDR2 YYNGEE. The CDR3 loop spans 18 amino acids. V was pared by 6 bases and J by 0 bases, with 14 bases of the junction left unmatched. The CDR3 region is CASTTGALAGGYQETQYF. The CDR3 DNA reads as TGTGCCAGCACCACGGGGGCCTTAGCGGGGGGCTACCAAGAGACCCAGTACTTC.

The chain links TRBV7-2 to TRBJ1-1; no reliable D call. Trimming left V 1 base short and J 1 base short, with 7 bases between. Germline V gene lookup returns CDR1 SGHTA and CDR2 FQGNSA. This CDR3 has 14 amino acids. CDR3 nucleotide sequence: TGTGCCAGCAGCTTAGATCCGGGGAACACTGAAGCTTTCTTT. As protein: CASSLDPGNTEAFF. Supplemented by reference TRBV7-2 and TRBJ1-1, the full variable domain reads GAGVSQSPSNKVTEKGKDVELRCDPISGHTALYWYRQSLGQGLEFLIYFQGNSAPDKSGLPSDRFSAERTGGSVSTLTIQRTQQEDSAVYLCASSLDPGNTEAFFGQGTRLTVV.

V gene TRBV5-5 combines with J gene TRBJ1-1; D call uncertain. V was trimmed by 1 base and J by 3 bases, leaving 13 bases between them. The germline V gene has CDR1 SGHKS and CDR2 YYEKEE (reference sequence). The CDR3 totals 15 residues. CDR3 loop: CASSLLGPRDTEAFF. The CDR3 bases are TGTGCCAGCAGCTTGTTAGGCCCACGGGACACTGAAGCTTTCTTT. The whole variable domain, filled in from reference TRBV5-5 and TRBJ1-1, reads DAGVTQSPTHLIKTRGQQVTLRCSPISGHKSVSWYQQVLGQGPQFIFQYYEKEERGRGNFPDRFSARQFPNYSSELNVNALLLGDSALYLCASSLLGPRDTEAFFGQGTRLTVV.

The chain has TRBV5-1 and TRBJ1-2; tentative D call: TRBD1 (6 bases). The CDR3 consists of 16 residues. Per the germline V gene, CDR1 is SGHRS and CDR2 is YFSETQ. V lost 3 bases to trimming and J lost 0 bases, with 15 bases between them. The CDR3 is CASSSPDRNPNYGYTF. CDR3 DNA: TGCGCCAGCAGCTCCCCCGACAGGAACCCTAACTATGGCTACACCTTC.

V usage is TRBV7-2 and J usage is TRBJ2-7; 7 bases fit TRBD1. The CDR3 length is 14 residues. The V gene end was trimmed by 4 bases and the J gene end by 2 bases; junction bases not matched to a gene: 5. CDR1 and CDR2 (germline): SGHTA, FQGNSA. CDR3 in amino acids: CASSSRTGAYEQYF. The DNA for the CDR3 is TGTGCCAGCAGCTCCCGGACAGGAGCCTACGAGCAGTACTTC.

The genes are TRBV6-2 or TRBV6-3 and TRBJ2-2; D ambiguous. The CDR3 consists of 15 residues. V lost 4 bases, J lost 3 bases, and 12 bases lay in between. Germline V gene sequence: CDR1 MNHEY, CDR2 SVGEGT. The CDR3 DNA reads TGTGCCAGCAGTTTGCGTCCGCGCGACACCGGGGAGCTGTTTTTT. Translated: CASSLRPRDTGELFF.

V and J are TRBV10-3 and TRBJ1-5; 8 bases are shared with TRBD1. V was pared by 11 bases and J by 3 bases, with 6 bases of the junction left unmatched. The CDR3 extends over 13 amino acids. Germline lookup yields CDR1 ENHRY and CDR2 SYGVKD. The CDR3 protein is CAGQGGDNQPQHF. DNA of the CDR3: TGTGCCGGACAGGGAGGGGACAATCAGCCCCAGCATTTT.

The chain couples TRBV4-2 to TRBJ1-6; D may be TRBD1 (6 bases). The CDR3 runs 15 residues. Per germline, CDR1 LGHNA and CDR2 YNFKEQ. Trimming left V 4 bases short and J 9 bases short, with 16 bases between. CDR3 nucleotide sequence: TGTGCCAGCAGCCTCGGGCAGGGGAGGCCTTCACCCCTCCACTTT. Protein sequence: CASSLGQGRPSPLHF.

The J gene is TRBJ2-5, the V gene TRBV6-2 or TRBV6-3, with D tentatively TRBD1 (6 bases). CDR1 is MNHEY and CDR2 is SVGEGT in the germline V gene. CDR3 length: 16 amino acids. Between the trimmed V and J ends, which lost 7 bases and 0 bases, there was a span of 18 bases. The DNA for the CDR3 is TGTGCCAGCACCCCTCGCAGGGGACCGCACCAAGAGACCCAGTACTTC. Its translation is CASTPRRGPHQETQYF.

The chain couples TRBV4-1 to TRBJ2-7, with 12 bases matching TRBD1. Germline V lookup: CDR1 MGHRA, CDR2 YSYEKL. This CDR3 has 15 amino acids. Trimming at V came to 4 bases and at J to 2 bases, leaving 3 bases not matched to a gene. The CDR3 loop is CASSLRDRGPYEQYF. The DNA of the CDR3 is TGCGCCAGCAGCCTCCGGGACAGGGGGCCCTACGAGCAGTACTTC.

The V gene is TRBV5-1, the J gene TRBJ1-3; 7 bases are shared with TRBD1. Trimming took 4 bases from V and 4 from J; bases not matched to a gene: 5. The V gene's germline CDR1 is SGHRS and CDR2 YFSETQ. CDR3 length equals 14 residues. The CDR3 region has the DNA TGCGCCAGCAGCCTCGGGACAGACGGAAACACCATATATTTT. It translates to CASSLGTDGNTIYF.

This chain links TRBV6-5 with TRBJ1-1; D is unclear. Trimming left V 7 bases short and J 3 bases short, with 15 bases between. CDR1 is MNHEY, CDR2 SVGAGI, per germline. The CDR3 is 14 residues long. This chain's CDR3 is CASTLLRGDTEAFF. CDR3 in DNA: TGTGCCAGCACCCTTTTACGTGGGGACACTGAAGCTTTCTTT.